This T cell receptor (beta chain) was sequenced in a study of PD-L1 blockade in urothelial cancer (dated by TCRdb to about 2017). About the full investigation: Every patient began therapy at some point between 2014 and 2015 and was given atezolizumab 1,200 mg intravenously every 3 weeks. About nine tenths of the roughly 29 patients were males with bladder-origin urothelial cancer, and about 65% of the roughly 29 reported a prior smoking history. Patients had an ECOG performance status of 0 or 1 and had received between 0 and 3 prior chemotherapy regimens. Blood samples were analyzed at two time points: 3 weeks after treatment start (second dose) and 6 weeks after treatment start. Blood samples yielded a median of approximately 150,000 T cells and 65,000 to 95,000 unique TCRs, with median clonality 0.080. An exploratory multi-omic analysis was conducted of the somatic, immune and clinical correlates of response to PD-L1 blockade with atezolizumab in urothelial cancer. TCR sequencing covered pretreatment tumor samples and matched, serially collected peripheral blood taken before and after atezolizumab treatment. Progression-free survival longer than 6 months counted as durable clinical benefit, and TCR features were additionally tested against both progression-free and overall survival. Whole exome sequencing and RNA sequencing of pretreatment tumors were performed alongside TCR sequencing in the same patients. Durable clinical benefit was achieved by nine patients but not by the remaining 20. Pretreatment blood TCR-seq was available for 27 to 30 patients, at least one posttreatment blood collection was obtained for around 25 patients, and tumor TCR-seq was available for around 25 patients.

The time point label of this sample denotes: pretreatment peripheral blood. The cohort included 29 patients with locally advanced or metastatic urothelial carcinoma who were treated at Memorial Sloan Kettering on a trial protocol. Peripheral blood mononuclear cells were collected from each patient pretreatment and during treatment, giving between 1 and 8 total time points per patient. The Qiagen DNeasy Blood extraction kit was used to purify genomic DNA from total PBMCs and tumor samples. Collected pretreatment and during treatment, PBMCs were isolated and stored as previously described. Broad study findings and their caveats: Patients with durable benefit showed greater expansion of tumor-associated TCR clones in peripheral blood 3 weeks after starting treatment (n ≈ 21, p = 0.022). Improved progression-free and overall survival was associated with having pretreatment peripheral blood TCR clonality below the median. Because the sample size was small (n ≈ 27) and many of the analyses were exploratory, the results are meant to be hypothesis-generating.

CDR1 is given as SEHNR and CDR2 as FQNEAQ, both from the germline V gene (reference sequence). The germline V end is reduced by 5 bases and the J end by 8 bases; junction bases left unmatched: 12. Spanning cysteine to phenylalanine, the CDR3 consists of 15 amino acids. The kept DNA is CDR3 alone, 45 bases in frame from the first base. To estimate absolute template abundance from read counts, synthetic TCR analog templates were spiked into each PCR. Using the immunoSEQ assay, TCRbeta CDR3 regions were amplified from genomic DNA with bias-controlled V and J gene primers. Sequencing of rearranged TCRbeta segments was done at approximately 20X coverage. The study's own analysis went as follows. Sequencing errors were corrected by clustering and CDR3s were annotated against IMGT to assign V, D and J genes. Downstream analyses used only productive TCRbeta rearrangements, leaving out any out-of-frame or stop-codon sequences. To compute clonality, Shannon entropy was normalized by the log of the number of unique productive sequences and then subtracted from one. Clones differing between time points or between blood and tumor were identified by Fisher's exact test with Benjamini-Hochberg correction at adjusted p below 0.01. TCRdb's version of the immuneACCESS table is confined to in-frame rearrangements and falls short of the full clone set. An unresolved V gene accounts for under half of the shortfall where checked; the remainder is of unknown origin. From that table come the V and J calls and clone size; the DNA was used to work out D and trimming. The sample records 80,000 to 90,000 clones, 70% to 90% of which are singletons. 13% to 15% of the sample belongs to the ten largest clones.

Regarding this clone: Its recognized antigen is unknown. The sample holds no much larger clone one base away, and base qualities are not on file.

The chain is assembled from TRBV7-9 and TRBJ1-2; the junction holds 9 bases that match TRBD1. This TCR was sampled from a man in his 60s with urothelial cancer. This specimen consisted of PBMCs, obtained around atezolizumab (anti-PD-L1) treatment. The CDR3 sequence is CASSSRDREVEGYTF. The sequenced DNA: TGTGCCAGCAGCAGCCGGGACAGGGAGGTCGAAGGCTACACCTTC.